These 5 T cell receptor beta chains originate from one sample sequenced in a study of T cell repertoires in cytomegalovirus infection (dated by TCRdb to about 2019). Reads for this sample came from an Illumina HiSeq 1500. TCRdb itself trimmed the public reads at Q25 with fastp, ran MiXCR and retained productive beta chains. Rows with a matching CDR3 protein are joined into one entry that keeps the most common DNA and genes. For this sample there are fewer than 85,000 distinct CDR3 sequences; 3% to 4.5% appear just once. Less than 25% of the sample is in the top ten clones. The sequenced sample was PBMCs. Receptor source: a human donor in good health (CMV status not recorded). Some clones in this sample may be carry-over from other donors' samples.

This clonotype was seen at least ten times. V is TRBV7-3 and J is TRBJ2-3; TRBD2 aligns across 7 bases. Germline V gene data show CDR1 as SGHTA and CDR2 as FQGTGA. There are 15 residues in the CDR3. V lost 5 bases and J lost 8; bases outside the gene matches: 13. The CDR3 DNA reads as TGTGCCAGCAGCCCAACCCCGGGGGGTATTGGTACGCAGTATTTT. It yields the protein CASSPTPGGIGTQYF.

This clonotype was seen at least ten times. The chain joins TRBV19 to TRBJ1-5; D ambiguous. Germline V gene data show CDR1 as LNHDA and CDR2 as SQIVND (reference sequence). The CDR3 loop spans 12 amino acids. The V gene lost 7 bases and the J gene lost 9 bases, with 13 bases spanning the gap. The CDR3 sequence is CASTNTFWPQHF. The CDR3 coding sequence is TGTGCCAGTACCAACACCTTTTGGCCCCAGCATTTT.

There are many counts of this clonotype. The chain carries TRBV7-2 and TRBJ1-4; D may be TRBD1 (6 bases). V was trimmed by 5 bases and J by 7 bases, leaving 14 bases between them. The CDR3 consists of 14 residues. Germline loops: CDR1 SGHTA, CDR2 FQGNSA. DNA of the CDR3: TGTGCCAGCAGCGTATTGGGGGCATTTGAAAAACTGTTTTTT. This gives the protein CASSVLGAFEKLFF. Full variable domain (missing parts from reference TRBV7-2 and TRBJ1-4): GAGVSQSPSNKVTEKGKDVELRCDPISGHTALYWYRQSLGQGLEFLIYFQGNSAPDKSGLPSDRFSAERTGGSVSTLTIQRTQQEDSAVYLCASSVLGAFEKLFFGSGTQLSVL.

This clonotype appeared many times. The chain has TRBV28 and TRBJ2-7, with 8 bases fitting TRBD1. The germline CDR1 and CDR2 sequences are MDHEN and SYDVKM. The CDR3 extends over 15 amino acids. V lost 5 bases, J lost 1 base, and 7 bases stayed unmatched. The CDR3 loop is CASSPSDRVSYEQYF. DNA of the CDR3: TGTGCCAGCAGTCCTTCGGACAGGGTATCCTACGAGCAGTACTTC.

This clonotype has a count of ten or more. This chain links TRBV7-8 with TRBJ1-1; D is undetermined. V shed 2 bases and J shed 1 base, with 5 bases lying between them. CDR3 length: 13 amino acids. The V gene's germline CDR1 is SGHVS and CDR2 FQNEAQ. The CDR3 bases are TGTGCCAGCAGCTTATGGCAGAACACTGAAGCTTTCTTT. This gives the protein CASSLWQNTEAFF.